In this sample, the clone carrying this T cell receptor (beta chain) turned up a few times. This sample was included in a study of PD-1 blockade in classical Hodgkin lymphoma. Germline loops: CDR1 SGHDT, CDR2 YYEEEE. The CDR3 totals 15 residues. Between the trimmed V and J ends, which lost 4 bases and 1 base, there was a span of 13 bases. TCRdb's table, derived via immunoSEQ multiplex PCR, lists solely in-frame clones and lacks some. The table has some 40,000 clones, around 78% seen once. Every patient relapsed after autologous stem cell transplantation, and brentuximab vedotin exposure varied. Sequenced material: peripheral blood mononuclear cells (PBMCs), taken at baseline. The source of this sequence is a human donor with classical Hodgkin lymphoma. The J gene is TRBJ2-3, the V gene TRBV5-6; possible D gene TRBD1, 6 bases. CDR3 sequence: CASSRQVLGTDTQYF. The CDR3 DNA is TGTGCCAGCAGCAGACAGGTATTGGGCACAGATACGCAGTATTTT.